The entry that follows covers one T cell receptor (beta chain) sequence. The sample originates from a study of cytomegalovirus exposure and HLA in healthy donors. V was clipped by 0 bases and J by 4 bases, with 5 bases between them. This CDR3 has 12 amino acids. Germline CDR1 reads SGHRS; CDR2 reads YFSETQ. PCR used 60 Vbeta primers and 13 Jbeta primers. Only in-frame clones appear in the TCRdb table, and some are missing; sequencing was by immunoSEQ multiplex PCR. The sample consists of some 220,000 clones, 70% to 80% of them appearing once. The sequenced sample was PBMCs. The chain has TRBV5-1 and TRBJ2-7, with no clear D. This clonotype originated in an older woman in good health and CMV-seropositive. CDR3 sequence: CASSLGAYEQYF. CDR3 bases: TGCGCCAGCAGCTTGGGGGCGTACGAGCAGTACTTC.